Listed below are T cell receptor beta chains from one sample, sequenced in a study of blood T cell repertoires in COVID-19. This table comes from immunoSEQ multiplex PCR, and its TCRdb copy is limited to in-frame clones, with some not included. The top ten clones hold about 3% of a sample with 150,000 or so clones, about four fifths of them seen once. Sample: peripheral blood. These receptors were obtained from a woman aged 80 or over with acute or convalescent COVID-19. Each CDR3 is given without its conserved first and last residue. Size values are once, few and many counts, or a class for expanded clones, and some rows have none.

CDR3 protein: ASGTDNSPLH
J gene: TRBJ1-6
CDR3 length: 10
V gene: TRBV9
clone size: -

CDR3 protein: ASSQDHRETQY
J gene: TRBJ2-5
CDR3 length: 11
V gene: TRBV3-1/TRBV3-2
clone size: -

CDR3 protein: ASSLGDRATQY
J gene: TRBJ2-3
CDR3 length: 11
V gene: TRBV5-1
clone size: -

CDR3 protein: ASSLRDWDYEQY
J gene: TRBJ2-7
CDR3 length: 12
V gene: TRBV5-6
clone size: -

CDR3 protein: ASSTGDQETQY
J gene: TRBJ2-5
CDR3 length: 11
V gene: TRBV5-1
clone size: -

CDR3 protein: AWSAHQGSNQPQH
J gene: TRBJ1-5
CDR3 length: 13
V gene: TRBV30
clone size: few

CDR3 protein: ASSSRQINTGELF
J gene: TRBJ2-2
CDR3 length: 13
V gene: TRBV5-4
clone size: -

CDR3 protein: ASSQAPMNTEAF
J gene: TRBJ1-1
CDR3 length: 12
V gene: TRBV4-1
clone size: -

CDR3 protein: ASSLGTVRGSPLH
J gene: TRBJ1-6
CDR3 length: 13
V gene: TRBV5-1
clone size: -

CDR3 protein: ASSQDGGHYEQY
J gene: TRBJ2-7
CDR3 length: 12
V gene: TRBV14
clone size: -

CDR3 protein: ASSVLDRGYNEQF
J gene: TRBJ2-1
CDR3 length: 13
V gene: TRBV9
clone size: -

CDR3 protein: ASSRKRGGRETQY
J gene: TRBJ2-5
CDR3 length: 13
V gene: TRBV14
clone size: -

CDR3 protein: ASSARSGGASYEQY
J gene: TRBJ2-7
CDR3 length: 14
V gene: TRBV7-9
clone size: -

CDR3 protein: SGRTGRNTEAF
J gene: TRBJ1-1
CDR3 length: 11
V gene: TRBV29-1
clone size: -

CDR3 protein: ASSQDTGHYNEQF
J gene: TRBJ2-1
CDR3 length: 13
V gene: TRBV3-1/TRBV3-2
clone size: -

CDR3 protein: ASSLGTGPSGELF
J gene: TRBJ2-2
CDR3 length: 13
V gene: TRBV5-1
clone size: -

CDR3 protein: ASSQGLTYEQY
J gene: TRBJ2-7
CDR3 length: 11
V gene: TRBV7-9
clone size: -

CDR3 protein: ASSIQGSNYGYT
J gene: TRBJ1-2
CDR3 length: 12
V gene: TRBV19
clone size: -

CDR3 protein: ASSDADSSNYGYT
J gene: TRBJ1-2
CDR3 length: 13
V gene: TRBV6-5
clone size: once

CDR3 protein: ASSFRDRDNSPLH
J gene: TRBJ1-6
CDR3 length: 13
V gene: TRBV7-6
clone size: -

CDR3 protein: SALRTGRTF
J gene: TRBJ1-1
CDR3 length: 9
V gene: TRBV20-1
clone size: -

CDR3 protein: ASSQFPRTGGHTIY
J gene: TRBJ1-3
CDR3 length: 14
V gene: TRBV4-1
clone size: -

CDR3 protein: ASSEPGTGSLSGYT
J gene: TRBJ1-2
CDR3 length: 14
V gene: TRBV25-1
clone size: few

CDR3 protein: ASSPRDNQPQH
J gene: TRBJ1-5
CDR3 length: 11
V gene: TRBV7-9
clone size: -

CDR3 protein: ASSRVRQGRRAIDGYT
J gene: TRBJ1-2
CDR3 length: 16
V gene: TRBV7-8
clone size: -

CDR3 protein: ASSFGGQSNYGYT
J gene: TRBJ1-2
CDR3 length: 13
V gene: TRBV5-6
clone size: -

CDR3 protein: ASSQARGFGYT
J gene: TRBJ1-2
CDR3 length: 11
V gene: TRBV4-1
clone size: -

CDR3 protein: SVAKRDRELPTNEKLF
J gene: TRBJ1-4
CDR3 length: 16
V gene: TRBV29-1
clone size: few

CDR3 protein: ASSENRDTQY
J gene: TRBJ2-3
CDR3 length: 10
V gene: TRBV6-1
clone size: -

CDR3 protein: ASSQYAGGSNQPQH
J gene: TRBJ1-5
CDR3 length: 14
V gene: TRBV3-1/TRBV3-2
clone size: -

CDR3 protein: ASSFGTSGSTDTQY
J gene: TRBJ2-3
CDR3 length: 14
V gene: TRBV5-6
clone size: -